The 22 T cell receptor beta chains below were found in one sample sequenced in a study of blood T cell repertoires in COVID-19 (dated by TCRdb to 2018 to 2021). Library prep was done by the immunoSEQ multiplex PCR assay. TCRdb mirrors the immuneACCESS table, restricted to in-frame sequences. Some clones are absent from its copies; in checked studies, under half trace to an unresolved V gene, and the reason for the others is unknown. The sample data list under 250,000 clones, and about 90% of these were observed just once. Of the sample, approximately 1.2% falls within the top ten clones. The sequencing input was peripheral blood. Source of these receptors: a man aged 30 to 39 with acute or convalescent COVID-19.

This chain links TRBV6-5 with TRBJ2-6; D gene ambiguous. Germline V gene lookup returns CDR1 MNHEY and CDR2 SVGAGI. V lost 10 bases and J 9 bases, leaving 16 bases between the germline ends. This CDR3 region has 13 residues. The CDR3 bases are TGTGCCACCTCCCAGGCCGTAGGCAACGTCCTGACTTTC. This codes for CATSQAVGNVLTF.

This chain joins TRBV28 and TRBJ1-2; D might be TRBD1 (5 bases). The CDR3 consists of 12 residues. The germline V gene has CDR1 MDHEN and CDR2 SYDVKM. Trimming pared 7 bases from V and 3 bases from J, leaving 9 bases between. The CDR3, as DNA: TGTGCCAGCAAAACAGGTGACTATGGCTACACCTTC. Translated, it gives CASKTGDYGYTF.

The V and J genes are TRBV4-1 and TRBJ2-2; 10 bases are a match to TRBD2. The germline CDR1 and CDR2 sequences are MGHRA and YSYEKL. The V segment lost 4 bases and the J segment 2 bases; nucleotides outside the gene matches: 4. There are 16 residues in the CDR3. The CDR3 loop reads CASSLGLALNTGELFF. DNA of the CDR3: TGCGCCAGCAGCCTGGGACTAGCGCTCAACACCGGGGAGCTGTTTTTT.

The CDR3 sequence is CASSLWSLAGDQETQYF. CDR3 bases: TGTGCCAGCAGCTTGTGGTCGCTAGCGGGGGACCAAGAGACCCAGTACTTC. The rearrangement links TRBV5-4 to TRBJ2-5, with 10 bases fitting TRBD2. CDR3 length: 17 residues. Germline loops: CDR1 SGHNT, CDR2 YYREEE (reference sequence). The trim removed 1 base at V and 0 bases at J, leaving 6 bases unmatched.

CDR3 sequence reads: CAWRQGKRSNQPQHF. In DNA form, the CDR3 reads TGTGCCTGGAGACAGGGGAAGAGGAGCAATCAGCCCCAGCATTTT. The chain is built from TRBV30 and TRBJ1-5, with TRBD1 identical over 7 bases. The CDR3 has 15 residues. V shed 3 bases and J 1 base; nucleotides not matched to a gene: 6. Germline V gene lookup returns CDR1 GTSNPN and CDR2 SVGIG (reference sequence).

The rearrangement joins TRBV5-1 to TRBJ1-1; TRBD1 aligns across 8 bases. The CDR3 totals 17 residues. Germline V gene lookup returns CDR1 SGHRS and CDR2 YFSETQ. V trimming: 3 bases; J trimming: 0 bases; junction bases outside the gene matches: 10. The chain's CDR3 is CASSSTPGQAMNTEAFF. As DNA, the CDR3 is TGCGCCAGCAGCTCCACGCCGGGACAGGCCATGAACACTGAAGCTTTCTTT. Full variable domain (missing parts from reference TRBV5-1 and TRBJ1-1): KAGVTQTPRYLIKTRGQQVTLSCSPISGHRSVSWYQQTPGQGLQFLFEYFSETQRNKGNFPGRFSGRQFSNSRSEMNVSTLELGDSALYLCASSSTPGQAMNTEAFFGQGTRLTVV.

This chain links TRBV5-1 with TRBJ2-1; 11 bases fit TRBD2. This CDR3 is 14 amino acids long. V lost 4 bases, J lost 5 bases, and 2 bases stayed unmatched. The germline V gene encodes CDR1 SGHRS and CDR2 YFSETQ. CDR3 sequence: CASSAGLADNEQFF. In DNA, the CDR3 is TGCGCCAGCAGCGCGGGACTAGCGGACAATGAGCAGTTCTTC.

A single count supports this clone. The gene calls are TRBV28 and TRBJ2-7; no clear D. The germline V gene encodes CDR1 MDHEN and CDR2 SYDVKM. There are 12 residues in the CDR3. The V end lost 6 bases, the J end lost 0 bases, and 6 bases lay between the germline ends. CDR3 residues: CASRQDSYEQYF. CDR3 nucleotide sequence: TGTGCCAGCAGGCAGGACTCCTACGAGCAGTACTTC.

The rearrangement uses TRBV7-6 and TRBJ2-5; weak D call: TRBD1 (6 bases). V was pared by 2 bases and J by 4 bases, with 14 bases between. The CDR3 has 15 amino acids. Per germline, CDR1 SGHVS and CDR2 FNYEAQ. The CDR3 spells CASSLIHRVAETQYF. CDR3 coding DNA: TGTGCCAGCAGCTTAATTCACAGGGTGGCAGAGACCCAGTACTTC.

The rearrangement joins TRBV11-1 to TRBJ2-1; D is perhaps TRBD2 (5 bases). The CDR3 is made up of 16 amino acids. Germline CDR1 SGHAT, CDR2 FQDESV (reference sequence). Trimming cost V 3 bases and J 5 bases, with 17 bases left between them. The CDR3 DNA is TGTGCCAGCAGCTTTAAGCTAGCTGGAAGGCACAATGAGCAGTTCTTC. It is translated as CASSFKLAGRHNEQFF.

This sequence joins TRBV11-2 and TRBJ2-5, with D perhaps TRBD1 (5 bases). Trimming pared 4 bases from V and 7 bases from J, leaving 10 bases between. This CDR3 region has 12 residues. The germline CDR1 and CDR2 sequences are SGHAT and FQNNGV. The CDR3 bases are TGTGCCAGCAGCTCCCCAGGGTGGACCCAGTACTTC. It encodes CASSSPGWTQYF.

V gene TRBV3-1 (or the pseudogene TRBV3-2) combines with J gene TRBJ1-2; D unresolved. The CDR3 sequence is 15 residues long. Trimming stripped 1 base from V and 2 bases from J, with 11 bases between. Germline V gene lookup returns CDR1 LGHDT and CDR2 YNNKEL (reference sequence). CDR3 DNA sequence: TGTGCCAGCAGCCAAGTGTTGCTAGACAACTATGGCTACACCTTC. Translated, it gives CASSQVLLDNYGYTF.

V usage is TRBV28 and J usage is TRBJ2-7; maybe TRBD1 (5 bases). V lost 4 bases and J lost 2, with 12 bases in between. This CDR3 region has 14 residues. The V gene's germline CDR1 is MDHEN and CDR2 SYDVKM. CDR3 in DNA: TGTGCCAGCAGTTCTGCAGGGCCCACCTACGAGCAGTACTTC. Translating gives CASSSAGPTYEQYF.

The rearrangement uses TRBV20-1 and TRBJ2-5, with TRBD2 identical over 11 bases. The CDR3 totals 14 residues. After removal of 3 bases from V and 5 bases from J, the junction contained 5 bases not matched to a gene. The V gene's germline CDR1 is DFQATT and CDR2 SNEGSKA (reference sequence). This CDR3 reads CSASSSGGWETQYF. CDR3 sequence (DNA): TGCAGTGCTAGTTCTAGCGGGGGGTGGGAGACCCAGTACTTC.

This clone was observed once. The chain uses TRBV6-6 and TRBJ1-3, with no clear D. V lost 6 bases and J 0 bases, leaving 15 bases between the germline ends. The CDR3 covers 16 residues. CDR1 is MNHNY and CDR2 is SVGAGI in the germline V gene (reference sequence). CDR3 region: CASRFGGRDSGNTIYF. The DNA of the CDR3 is TGTGCCAGCAGATTTGGAGGGCGGGACTCTGGAAACACCATATATTTT.

This chain connects TRBV18 to TRBJ2-1, with D possibly TRBD2 on 6 matching bases. The V end lost 3 bases, the J end lost 4 bases, and 10 bases lay between the germline ends. Per the germline V gene, CDR1 is KGHSH and CDR2 is LQKENI. The CDR3 extends over 14 amino acids. CDR3 DNA sequence: TGTGCCAGCTCACCGGGGGGTCTTTACAATGAGCAGTTCTTC. Encoded protein: CASSPGGLYNEQFF.

The chain carries TRBV27 and TRBJ1-1; the D gene is possibly TRBD1 (5 bases). V was cut by 7 bases and J by 0 bases, with 9 bases left in between. The CDR3 is 13 residues long. CDR1 and CDR2 (germline): MNHEY, SMNVEV (reference sequence). CDR3 loop: CASTDRLNTEAFF. The CDR3 region has the DNA TGTGCCAGCACCGACAGACTGAACACTGAAGCTTTCTTT.

This clone was counted once. This chain connects TRBV11-1 to TRBJ1-2, with D possibly TRBD1 on 5 matching bases. Germline V gene sequence: CDR1 SGHAT, CDR2 FQDESV (reference sequence). The CDR3 spans 16 residues. Trimming cost V 5 bases and J 8 bases, with 24 bases left between them. Written as DNA, the CDR3 is TGTGCCAGCAGCCTCGGTCAGGGCAGCTCTATAGGAGGCTACACCTTC. Translated, it gives CASSLGQGSSIGGYTF.

The chain employs TRBV5-8 and TRBJ2-3, with D perhaps matching TRBD2 (6 bases). V lost 4 bases, J lost 4 bases, and 16 bases lay in between. The germline gives CDR1 SGHTS, CDR2 YDEGEE. This CDR3 comprises 15 residues. The CDR3 spells CASSPTSPRADTQYF. The CDR3, as DNA: TGTGCCAGCAGCCCTACTAGCCCCCGCGCAGATACGCAGTATTTT.

The rearrangement uses TRBV18 and TRBJ2-7; 7 nucleotides match TRBD1. Trimming took 3 bases from V and 0 from J; bases not matched to a gene: 2. The CDR3 has 14 amino acids. Per germline, CDR1 KGHSH and CDR2 LQKENI. The CDR3 DNA is TGTGCCAGCTCACCCGGGGACAGCTCCTACGAGCAGTACTTC. Its translation is CASSPGDSSYEQYF.

The rearrangement uses TRBV27 and TRBJ2-3; 9 bases are a match to TRBD2. This CDR3 has 15 amino acids. Germline V CDR1 and CDR2: MNHEY, SMNVEV (reference sequence). V was pared by 5 bases and J by 3 bases, with 6 bases of the junction left unmatched. The CDR3 loop reads CASSPWTSATDTQYF. The CDR3 DNA is TGTGCCAGCAGTCCGTGGACTAGCGCTACAGATACGCAGTATTTT.

This chain joins TRBV28 and TRBJ2-7; 7 bases map to TRBD2. V lost 5 bases to trimming and J lost 5 bases; unmatched junction nucleotides: 6. The germline CDR1 and CDR2 sequences are MDHEN and SYDVKM. The CDR3 sequence is 13 residues long. CDR3 sequence (DNA): TGTGCCAGCAGTGGAGGCGGGAGACACGAGCAGTACTTC. This translates into CASSGGGRHEQYF.